Below are 12 T cell receptor beta chains sequenced from a single sample in a study of cytomegalovirus exposure and HLA in healthy donors. Some clones are missing from TCRdb's copy, which holds only in-frame ones; the method was immunoSEQ multiplex PCR. Counted here are a few hundred thousand clones, over 80% occurring once; the ten biggest clones make up over 12%. The material sequenced was PBMCs. The receptors originated from a woman aged 25-40 years in good health and CMV-seropositive.

The V call is TRBV18, the J call TRBJ2-7; D tentatively fits TRBD1 or TRBD2 (6 bases each). Deletions cut 6 bases from V and 7 bases from J, with 25 bases between. The V gene's germline CDR1 is KGHSH and CDR2 LQKENI. The CDR3 is 16 amino acids. CDR3 sequence (DNA): TGTGCCAGCTCGCCCCCCAACCGGGACGGGGGCGGGGAGCAGTACTTC. This gives the protein CASSPPNRDGGGEQYF.

The CDR3 loop is CASSLGTGDTQYF. CDR3 nucleotides: TGTGCCAGCAGTCTGGGGACAGGGGATACGCAGTATTTT. The V and J genes are TRBV27 and TRBJ2-3; TRBD1 agrees at 9 bases. Trimming cost V 5 bases and J 6 bases; bases outside gene matches: 3. The length of the CDR3 is 13 residues. Germline-derived CDR1 and CDR2 are MNHEY and SMNVEV (reference sequence).

This clone was found once. This sequence joins TRBV7-2 and TRBJ2-1; 7 bases line up with TRBD2. The CDR3 is 15 residues long. The germline V gene encodes CDR1 SGHTA and CDR2 FQGNSA. V lost 4 bases, J lost 0 bases, and 3 bases stayed unmatched. The CDR3 bases are TGTGCCAGCAGCTGGACTAGGAGCTCCTACAATGAGCAGTTCTTC. Protein sequence: CASSWTRSSYNEQFF.

This clone has a count of ten or more. CDR3 sequence: CASSRDVRGRSSYEQYF. The DNA of the CDR3 is TGTGCCAGCAGCCGGGATGTTAGGGGACGGAGCTCCTACGAGCAGTACTTC. The chain is built from TRBV14 and TRBJ2-7; the D call may be TRBD1 or TRBD2 (5 bases each). This CDR3 contains 17 residues. Deletions cut 4 bases from V and 0 bases from J, with 19 bases between. Per the germline V gene, CDR1 is SGHDN and CDR2 is FVKESK.

This rearrangement joins TRBV7-2 to TRBJ2-1; a weak D match, TRBD2 (7 bases). The germline V gene has CDR1 SGHTA and CDR2 FQGNSA. The CDR3 has 16 amino acids. V was pared by 5 bases and J by 1 base, with 15 bases between. The CDR3 bases are TGTGCCAGCAGCAGGGAGGGGCAGGGGTCCTACAATGAGCAGTTCTTC. Its protein is CASSREGQGSYNEQFF. The variable domain in full, with the rest retrieved from reference TRBV7-2 and TRBJ2-1, is GAGVSQSPSNKVTEKGKDVELRCDPISGHTALYWYRQSLGQGLEFLIYFQGNSAPDKSGLPSDRFSAERTGGSVSTLTIQRTQQEDSAVYLCASSREGQGSYNEQFFGPGTRLTVL.

This clone has just one count. The chain links TRBV2 to TRBJ1-5; 8 bases fit TRBD1. The junction had 8 bases not matched to a gene; V was cut back by 4 bases and J by 6 bases. CDR1 and CDR2 from the germline V gene are SNHLY and FYNNEI. The CDR3 has 15 residues. In DNA, the CDR3 is TGTGCCAGCAGTGGCCCACAGGGGGACGTTCAGCCCCAGCATTTT. Protein sequence: CASSGPQGDVQPQHF.

This clone is a singleton in its sample. This CDR3 is CASSPKVFGGAGDGYTF. CDR3 in DNA: TGTGCCAGCAGCCCAAAGGTTTTTGGGGGGGCGGGTGACGGCTACACCTTC. The chain recombines TRBV7-2 with TRBJ1-2; TRBD1 might be the D (6 bases). Germline assignment: CDR1 SGHTA and CDR2 FQGNSA. V was pared by 5 bases and J by 8 bases, with 27 bases between. There are 17 residues in the CDR3.

The chain has TRBV4-1 and TRBJ2-5, with D hard to call. V was pared by 5 bases and J by 5 bases, with 21 bases between. The CDR3 contains 16 residues. Germline loops: CDR1 MGHRA, CDR2 YSYEKL. The CDR3 DNA reads as TGCGCCAGCAGCAAGCAAAGCAACCTCCCCGGGGAGACCCAGTACTTC. It codes for CASSKQSNLPGETQYF.

This clone came up many times. The chain links TRBV7-2 to TRBJ2-6; D gene ambiguous. Germline-derived CDR1 and CDR2 are SGHTA and FQGNSA. V was trimmed by 1 base and J by 1 base, leaving 5 bases between them. CDR3 length: 15 residues. The CDR3 DNA reads TGTGCCAGCAGCTTAGGATGGTCTGGGGCCAACGTCCTGACTTTC. Translating it yields CASSLGWSGANVLTF.

The V and J genes are TRBV30 and TRBJ2-1; D is perhaps TRBD1 (6 bases). This CDR3 contains 14 residues. Trimming removed 2 bases at V and 8 bases at J, with 16 bases between. The germline V gene has CDR1 GTSNPN and CDR2 SVGIG (reference sequence). The CDR3 spells CAWSPGTFFDEQFF. Here the CDR3 DNA reads TGTGCCTGGAGTCCCGGGACATTTTTCGATGAGCAGTTCTTC.

The rearrangement uses TRBV10-1 and TRBJ2-2; 10 bases are a match to TRBD1. The CDR3 covers 16 residues. V lost 2 bases, J lost 4 bases, and 4 bases stayed unmatched. Germline CDR1 WNHNN, CDR2 SYGVQD (reference sequence). The CDR3 DNA is TGCGCCAGCAGTGAGGGGACAGGGGTCTTCACCGGGGAGCTGTTTTTT. It yields the protein CASSEGTGVFTGELFF.

J is TRBJ2-2 and V is TRBV29-1, with D unclear. The germline CDR1 and CDR2 sequences are SQVTM and ANQGSEA. The CDR3 loop spans 16 amino acids. Trimming took off 4 bases at V and 0 bases at J, with 15 bases between the two ends. In nucleotides, the CDR3 is TGCAGCGTTGCTGGACGAAGCTCTGCGAACACCGGGGAGCTGTTTTTT. Protein sequence: CSVAGRSSANTGELFF.